This TCR beta chain is from a study of vaccination effects on CD4 cells after COVID-19 (dated 2022 in TCRdb). For the study in its entirety: Two doses of either the BNT162b2 or the mRNA-1273 mRNA SARS-CoV-2 vaccine were administered to participants. The Oncomine TCR Beta short-read assay on an Illumina iSeq 100 was used to sequence cultures from other donors in the study. SARS-CoV-2 spike-specific CD4+ TCR repertoires were compared before and after mRNA vaccination in COVID-19 convalescent patients and in infection-naive vaccine recipients. A total of 10 COVID-19 convalescent patients and a few SARS-CoV-2-naive healthy vaccine recipients were included in the full study.

The paper's findings and limits, for the study overall: The study was limited by a small number of convalescent patients, and early post-infection timepoints were lacking. Both infection-induced and vaccine-induced clones contracted markedly at late post-vaccination timepoints, which is consistent with waning T cell responses. In healthy vaccine recipients, vaccine-induced clones were almost all SARS-CoV-2 mono-reactive, with only 1 of 255 being cross-reactive with common cold coronaviruses.

In the ViraFEST assay, PBMC were stimulated with viral peptide pools, and antigen-specific CD4+ T cell clonotypes were then identified by expansion using TCR sequencing. After approximately eleven days of culture, CD4+ T cells were isolated with the EasySep CD4+ T cell isolation kit. Negative nucleocapsid antibody results before and after vaccination confirmed that the healthy vaccine recipients had no prior SARS-CoV-2 infection. A few million PBMC per well were cultured with around 10 ug/ml peptides in IMDM containing approximately 4.7% human AB serum, approximately 9.9 IU/ml IL-2 and gentamicin. On days 3 and 7, half of the culture medium was replaced with fresh IL-2-containing medium. Unless noted otherwise, every peptide stimulation condition was grown in triplicate wells. Using Ficoll-Paque Plus gradient centrifugation, PBMC were separated from whole blood and then either used fresh or cryopreserved at -140C. The overlapping peptide pools covered the spike proteins of SARS-CoV-2 and of the common cold coronaviruses HCoV-NL63, HCoV-OC43 and HCoV-229E. The QIAamp micro DNA kit was used to extract genomic DNA from the cultured CD4+ T cells.

Trimming takes 3 bases from V and 5 bases from J, and the germline ends sit 10 bases apart. The CDR3, from cysteine to phenylalanine, totals 13 residues. Only the CDR3 DNA stays, 39 bases, in frame from base 1. This clone has just a few counts. Its target antigen remains unknown. No clone much larger than this one lies a single base away; base qualities are absent. Receptor libraries were prepared by the immunoSEQ multiplex PCR assay. TCR beta CDR3 sequencing was performed on DNA from the cultured, isolated CD4+ T cells. For the original study's pipeline: Non-productive TCR sequences were removed, reads were trimmed to the CDR3 region, and CDR3s of at least 7 amino acids were retained. The MANAFEST web app was used to identify antigen-specific clonotypes by comparing expansion in peptide wells with expansion in reference cultures. To be called positive, a clone needed expansion at FDR<0.05 compared with the reference and with all other wells, an odds ratio greater than 5, and a frequency greater than 0.1% in two replicate wells. Cross-reactive clonotypes were defined as significantly expanded in SARS-CoV-2 spike wells and in at least one common cold coronavirus spike condition. CDR3 similarity was assessed by Levenshtein distance with the stringdist R package, and unrooted trees were built with ape in R 3.6.1. TCRdb took this table from immuneACCESS and kept in-frame rearrangements with V and J called. Such tables lack part of the clones; where checked against another copy, unresolved V genes explain under half of the gap, and the rest is unexplained. V and J calls and clone size are copied from that table; D and trimming were computed from the DNA. The sample profile shows over 60,000 clones; roughly three quarters of them were found once. The ten largest clones represent 2.5% to 3% of the sample.

The rearranged segments are TRBV12-3 or TRBV12-4 and TRBJ1-1; D gene: possibly TRBD1, on 5 matching bases. The specimen comprised CD4+ T cells from PBMCs cultured with HCoV-NL63 spike peptides, sampled before COVID-19 vaccination. The cell subset or site label for this specimen denotes: HCoV-NL63 spike overlapping peptide pool stimulation. This sequence was found in a human donor who received a COVID-19 vaccine. The CDR3 reads as follows: CASSLTDGTEAFF. In nucleotides, the sequence is TGTGCCAGCAGTTTGACAGATGGAACTGAAGCTTTCTTT.